This T cell receptor (beta chain) was obtained from a study of shared clonotypes between healthy human individuals. TCRdb's table, derived via immunoSEQ multiplex PCR, lists solely in-frame clones and lacks some. This sample has fewer than 350,000 clones, with around 86% found just once. As for this clone: The antigen remains unidentified.

The J segment lost 8 bases and the V segment lost 3 bases, leaving 1 base of the junction unmatched. This CDR3 is 14 amino acids long. CDR1 SGDLS and CDR2 YYNGEE come from the germline V gene. Pooled CD45RO+ cells and CCR7-negative CD45RA+ TemRA cells made up CD8 memory. General study results and limits: Naive CD4 clonotypes overlapped across a handful of donors at roughly 4.5%.

The sequenced sample was memory CD8+ T cells sorted from blood. Subset specified: CD45RO+ cells pooled with CCR7-negative TemRA cells. This receptor was taken from a man younger than 35 in good health. This rearrangement joins TRBV9 to TRBJ1-6; 11 nucleotides align to TRBD1. CDR3: CASSGGQGDSPLHF. The CDR3 nucleotides read TGTGCCAGCAGCGGGGGACAGGGGGATTCACCCCTCCACTTT. Based on the CDR3 plus reference TRBV9 and TRBJ1-6, the full variable domain is DSGVTQTPKHLITATGQRVTLRCSPRSGDLSVYWYQQSLDQGLQFLIQYYNGEERAKGNILERFSAQQFPDLHSELNLSSLELGDSALYFCASSGGQGDSPLHFGNGTRLTVT.